This TCR beta chain was obtained from a study of cytomegalovirus exposure and HLA in healthy donors. Regarding the study as a whole: When presence/absence was analysed, sequencing depth was taken to be roughly uniform across donors. TCR beta chains associated with HLA were, in a later analysis, more clonally expanded than equally common others.

Of note for this clone: Its antigen is unknown.

Both 60 Vbeta primers and 13 Jbeta primers went into the PCR. Assay: immunoSEQ multiplex PCR; the TCRdb copy retains only in-frame clones and omits some. Here the sample spans 150,000 to 180,000 clones, about 74% being singletons. There are 15 residues in the CDR3. Germline V gene sequence: CDR1 MNHEY, CDR2 SMNVEV (reference sequence). J gave up 3 bases and V 2 bases, and 4 bases lay outside the gene matches. This cohort consisted of healthy bone marrow donors. The specimen sequenced was PBMCs. The origin of this receptor is a woman aged 35 to 49 in good health and CMV-seronegative. The chain links TRBV27 to TRBJ2-7, with 10 nucleotides matching TRBD1. This chain's CDR3 is CASSLVRTGGYEQYF. The CDR3 DNA reads TGTGCCAGCAGTTTAGTTAGGACAGGGGGCTACGAGCAGTACTTC.